The 17 T cell receptor beta chains reported below all come from one sample, sequenced in a study of shared clonotypes between healthy human individuals. Assay used: immunoSEQ multiplex PCR; TCRdb lists only in-frame clones, some missing. The table has about 490,000 clones, more than 65% seen once. The source material was PBMCs. These receptors originate from a woman between 40 and 55 years old in good health. Some clones in this sample may be carry-over from other donors' samples.

The count of this clone is one. The chain uses TRBV10-3 and TRBJ2-1, with 8 positions matching TRBD2. The CDR3 runs 15 residues. The germline V gene encodes CDR1 ENHRY and CDR2 SYGVKD. After removal of 10 bases from V and 4 bases from J, the junction contained 12 bases not matched to a gene. The CDR3 protein is CATLPGLGRYNEQFF. As DNA, the CDR3 is TGTGCCACCCTTCCGGGACTAGGCCGTTACAATGAGCAGTTCTTC.

The V gene is TRBV6-6, the J gene TRBJ1-2, with TRBD1 identical over 12 bases. The CDR3 loop spans 16 amino acids. CDR1 is MNHNY and CDR2 is SVGAGI in the germline V gene (reference sequence). J lost 6 bases, V lost 2 bases, and 7 bases had no gene match. The CDR3 DNA follows: TGTGCCAGCAGTTACACGGGGACAGGGGGCGCCCATGGCTACACCTTC. Protein: CASSYTGTGGAHGYTF.

Remarks on this clone: This probably arose from a read error, given a far larger clone one base away. Other DNA sequences in the same sample also yield this CDR3. In DNA, the CDR3 is TGCAGCGCTCGGACTAGCGGTAGTCTAGAGACCCAGTACTTC. It encodes CSARTSGSLETQYF. The rearrangement links TRBV29-1 to TRBJ2-5; 10 positions match TRBD2. Trimming cost V 7 bases and J 4 bases; bases outside gene matches: 9. This CDR3 comprises 14 residues. CDR1 and CDR2 (germline): SQVTM, ANQGSEA.

The chain carries TRBV30 and TRBJ1-5; TRBD1 matches 9 bases. The CDR3 consists of 16 residues. V was pared by 5 bases and J by 0 bases, with 8 bases of the junction left unmatched. Per the germline V gene, CDR1 is GTSNPN and CDR2 is SVGIG (reference sequence). CDR3 bases: TGTGCCTGGGGGGACAGGGAGGGATATAGCAATCAGCCCCAGCATTTT. This sequence encodes CAWGDREGYSNQPQHF. The variable domain in full, completed from reference TRBV30 and TRBJ1-5, reads SQTIHQWPATLVQPVGSPLSLECTVEGTSNPNLYWYRQAAGRGLQLLFYSVGIGQISSEVPQNLSASRPQDRQFILSSKKLLLSDSGFYLCAWGDREGYSNQPQHFGDGTRLSIL.

This clone was seen just once. A far larger clone is one base from this, pointing to a likely read error. The rearrangement uses TRBV6-5 and TRBJ2-5; D remains unclear. The CDR3 totals 12 residues. The germline gives CDR1 MNHEY, CDR2 SVGAGI. The V end lost 0 bases, the J end lost 11 bases, and 10 bases lay between the germline ends. CDR3 sequence: CASSYSPYGQYF. CDR3 in DNA: TGTGCCAGCAGTTACTCGCCCTACGGGCAGTACTTC.

V is TRBV2 and J is TRBJ1-1; a possible D gene is TRBD1 (5 bases). V dropped 3 bases and J dropped 3 bases, with 11 bases sitting between them. Germline V gene sequence: CDR1 SNHLY, CDR2 FYNNEI. The CDR3 consists of 14 residues. For the CDR3, the DNA is TGTGCCAGCAGTGACCGGGGCGCGTACACTGAAGCTTTCTTT. This gives the protein CASSDRGAYTEAFF.

This clone came up many times. The chain couples TRBV7-2 to TRBJ2-5; TRBD2 aligns across 11 bases. The CDR3 length is 16 residues. Germline V gene sequence: CDR1 SGHTA, CDR2 FQGNSA. V shed 0 bases, J shed 2 bases, and the junction held 2 bases outside the gene matches. CDR3 sequence (DNA): TGTGCCAGCAGCTTAGCGATAGCGGGAGGGCAAGAGACCCAGTACTTC. Translating it yields CASSLAIAGGQETQYF.

This clone was counted only a few times. The V gene is TRBV5-8, the J gene TRBJ1-5; the match to TRBD1 covers 7 bases. V lost 0 bases to trimming and J lost 10 bases; unmatched junction nucleotides: 19. Germline CDR1 is SGHTS and CDR2 is YDEGEE. The CDR3 has 18 amino acids. CDR3 DNA: TGTGCCAGCAGCTTGGGGCAGGGGGTAGGAGGTCCCCGGTTCCCCCAGCATTTT. It translates to CASSLGQGVGGPRFPQHF. Full variable domain (remainder filled in from reference TRBV5-8 and TRBJ1-5): EAGVTQSPTHLIKTRGQQATLRCSPISGHTSVYWYQQALGLGLQFLLWYDEGEERNRGNFPPRFSGRQFPNYSSELNVNALELEDSALYLCASSLGQGVGGPRFPQHFGDGTRLSIL.

This chain uses TRBV10-3 with TRBJ2-3; 7 bases match TRBD1. V gave up 4 bases and J gave up 2 bases; unmatched junction bases: 12. This CDR3 region has 17 residues. Germline assignment: CDR1 ENHRY and CDR2 SYGVKD. The CDR3 nucleotides are TGTGCCATCAGTGGGCGCGGACAGGCCACCCACACAGATACGCAGTATTTT. Translating gives CAISGRGQATHTDTQYF.

V and J are TRBV6-4 and TRBJ2-1, with 12 bases fitting TRBD2. Per germline, CDR1 MRHNA and CDR2 SNTAGT. V shed 5 bases, J shed 4 bases, and the junction held 0 bases outside the gene matches. This CDR3 spans 14 amino acids. CDR3 sequence: CASSTSGGYNEQFF. CDR3 DNA sequence: TGTGCCAGCAGTACTAGCGGGGGGTACAATGAGCAGTTCTTC.

This clone was seen only once. V gene TRBV5-8 combines with J gene TRBJ2-7, with a tentative D call TRBD1 (6 bases). The CDR3 spans 13 residues. Germline values: CDR1 SGHTS, CDR2 YDEGEE. The germline V and J ends were trimmed by 7 bases and 5 bases, with 16 bases remaining between them. CDR3 in amino acids: CASRGRGVDEQYF. CDR3 coding DNA: TGTGCCAGCCGGGGCAGGGGTGTAGACGAGCAGTACTTC.

This sequence joins TRBV7-9 and TRBJ1-1; unclear D gene. Germline values: CDR1 SEHNR, CDR2 FQNEAQ (reference sequence). Trimming took off 7 bases at V and 1 base at J, with 10 bases between the two ends. This CDR3 is built from 13 residues. The CDR3 loop reads CASILGGNTEAFF. The CDR3 coding sequence is TGTGCCAGCATCCTAGGAGGGAACACTGAAGCTTTCTTT.

In nucleotides, the CDR3 is TGTGCCAGCAGTTGGCGGGACAGGGCGGCAGATACGCAGTATTTT. Amino acids: CASSWRDRAADTQYF. The chain joins TRBV6-6 to TRBJ2-3, with TRBD1 matching 9 bases. J lost 4 bases, V lost 4 bases, and 6 bases had no gene match. Germline CDR1 reads MNHNY; CDR2 reads SVGAGI (reference sequence). The CDR3 is 15 amino acids.

The chain uses TRBV2 and TRBJ2-7; 12 bases align to TRBD1. Germline V gives CDR1 SNHLY, CDR2 FYNNEI. The CDR3 is made up of 14 amino acids. Losses at the gene ends were 6 bases for V and 5 bases for J; bases not matched to a gene: 5. In nucleotides, the CDR3 is TGTGCCAGCAGGGGGGACAGGGGGCACAACGAGCAGTACTTC. Amino acids: CASRGDRGHNEQYF. Full variable domain (outside the CDR3, taken from reference TRBV2 and TRBJ2-7): EPEVTQTPSHQVTQMGQEVILRCVPISNHLYFYWYRQILGQKVEFLVSFYNNEISEKSEIFDDQFSVERPDGSNFTLKIRSTKLEDSAMYFCASRGDRGHNEQYFGPGTRLTVT.

This chain uses TRBV19 with TRBJ1-2, with D unclear. V was cut by 3 bases and J by 6 bases, with 11 bases left in between. The CDR3 length is 13 residues. CDR1 LNHDA and CDR2 SQIVND come from the germline V gene (reference sequence). Here the CDR3 reads CASSIMVGDGYTF. CDR3 bases: TGTGCCAGTAGTATTATGGTCGGTGATGGCTACACCTTC.

The sample holds one count of this clone. The CDR3 bases are TGTGCCAGCAGTTTATCGGGGCATGGCTACACCTTC. Protein product: CASSLSGHGYTF. The rearrangement uses TRBV28 and TRBJ1-2, with D maybe TRBD1 (5 bases). The CDR3 is 12 residues long. The ends were cut back, 1 base at V and 6 bases at J, with 6 bases in the middle. Germline V gene lookup returns CDR1 MDHEN and CDR2 SYDVKM.

The chain links TRBV11-2 to TRBJ2-5, with 11 bases that match TRBD2. Trimming took 4 bases from V and 7 from J; bases not matched to a gene: 5. CDR1 and CDR2 from the germline V gene are SGHAT and FQNNGV. The CDR3 is 14 amino acids. Here the CDR3 DNA reads TGTGCCAGCAGCTCAACTAGCGGGAGACTGACCCAGTACTTC. Encoded protein: CASSSTSGRLTQYF.